The 31 T cell receptor beta chains below come from one sample, sequenced in a study of monozygotic twins with inflammatory bowel disease. TCRdb re-called the 5' RACE reads and gives one entry per CDR3 protein, without DNA. In total, the table holds about 160,000 distinct CDR3 sequences. Specimen: blood. The source is a human donor with ulcerative colitis or Crohn's disease, or a healthy co-twin of an affected twin (not recorded which).

The chain carries TRBV5-1 and TRBJ2-3; the TCRdb call, TRBD1, lacks DNA for checking. The CDR3 extends over 15 amino acids. The germline gives CDR1 SGHRS, CDR2 YFSETQ. This CDR3 reads CASSLAGTPPDTQYF.

This rearrangement joins TRBV7-3 to TRBJ1-1; TCRdb designates TRBD1, a call that cannot be tested without DNA. Germline loops: CDR1 SGHTA, CDR2 FQGTGA. This CDR3 has 13 residues. The CDR3 region is CASSNHWGTEAFF.

This rearrangement joins TRBV4-3 to TRBJ2-3; TCRdb picks TRBD1, but there is no DNA to check that call. The V gene's germline CDR1 is LGHNA and CDR2 YSLEER. This CDR3 spans 15 amino acids. The CDR3 loop is CASSQPGAGADTQYF.

The V and J genes are TRBV10-3 and TRBJ1-1; there is no DNA to check the TCRdb D call of TRBD1. This CDR3 comprises 14 residues. The V gene's germline CDR1 is ENHRY and CDR2 SYGVKD. CDR3 amino acids: CAISGRQGMAEAFF.

The rearrangement uses TRBV27 and TRBJ2-3. The CDR3 is 14 residues long. Per the germline V gene, CDR1 is MNHEY and CDR2 is SMNVEV (reference sequence). The CDR3: CASSFYDGTDTQYF.

The gene calls are TRBV18 and TRBJ2-7. CDR1 is KGHSH and CDR2 is LQKENI in the germline V gene. The CDR3 totals 15 residues. CDR3 protein: CASSPTYGSSYEQYF.

This chain uses TRBV6-2 or TRBV6-3 with TRBJ2-3. Germline loops: CDR1 MNHEY, CDR2 SVGEGT. This CDR3 spans 11 amino acids. CDR3: CASSLMHTQYF.

The chain recombines TRBV20-1 with TRBJ2-5; there is no DNA to check the TCRdb D call of TRBD2. Germline CDR1 DFQATT, CDR2 SNEGSKA (reference sequence). There are 13 residues in the CDR3. CDR3 protein: CSAGTSGEETQYF.

The chain couples TRBV12-3 or TRBV12-4 to TRBJ2-4. The CDR3 extends over 12 amino acids. The chain's CDR3 is CASSLTGNIQYF.

The chain joins TRBV6-5 to TRBJ2-5; TCRdb's assignment of TRBD2 cannot be checked, as there is no DNA. The CDR3 length is 15 residues. Germline V gene data show CDR1 as MNHEY and CDR2 as SVGAGI. CDR3 sequence: CASSYSQRGAETQYF.

The chain links TRBV28 to TRBJ2-1; TCRdb's D call, TRBD2, is unchecked because there is no DNA. The CDR3 is made up of 16 amino acids. CDR1 is MDHEN and CDR2 is SYDVKM in the germline V gene. Here the CDR3 reads CASSLNGGYSYNEQFF.

V and J are TRBV11-2 and TRBJ2-1; TCRdb gives TRBD2 as the D gene, but with no DNA this cannot be confirmed. Germline V gene data show CDR1 as SGHAT and CDR2 as FQNNGV. The CDR3 is 19 amino acids. This chain's CDR3 is CASSLVLTSASNRGYEQFF. The variable domain in full, completed from reference TRBV11-2 and TRBJ2-1, reads EAGVAQSPRYKIIEKRQSVAFWCNPISGHATLYWYQQILGQGPKLLIQFQNNGVVDDSQLPKDRFSAERLKGVDSTLKIQPAKLEDSAVYLCASSLVLTSASNRGYEQFFGPGTRLTVL.

This chain connects TRBV20-1 to TRBJ2-7; TCRdb designates TRBD2, a call that cannot be tested without DNA. CDR3 length: 15 amino acids. CDR1 DFQATT and CDR2 SNEGSKA come from the germline V gene (reference sequence). The CDR3 spells CSASRGLGISYEQYF.

The J gene is TRBJ2-2, the V gene TRBV9; the D call of TRBD2 rests on TCRdb alone, since no DNA is present to check it. Germline lookup yields CDR1 SGDLS and CDR2 YYNGEE. CDR3 length: 16 amino acids. The CDR3 region is CASSVSAGGWTGELFF.

The chain recombines TRBV7-3 with TRBJ2-2; TCRdb calls TRBD1, which cannot be checked without DNA. Germline CDR1 reads SGHTA; CDR2 reads FQGTGA. The CDR3 sequence is 15 residues long. The CDR3 sequence: CASSPDRANTGELFF.

This chain joins TRBV2 and TRBJ2-7; there is no DNA to check the TCRdb D call of TRBD2. CDR1 and CDR2 from the germline V gene are SNHLY and FYNNEI. This CDR3 is built from 17 residues. Here the CDR3 reads CASSEALRLAVGREQYF. The full variable domain, in which reference TRBV2 and TRBJ2-7 provide the parts outside the CDR3, is EPEVTQTPSHQVTQMGQEVILRCVPISNHLYFYWYRQILGQKVEFLVSFYNNEISEKSEIFDDQFSVERPDGSNFTLKIRSTKLEDSAMYFCASSEALRLAVGREQYFGPGTRLTVT.

The chain links TRBV10-3 to TRBJ2-3. The V gene's germline CDR1 is ENHRY and CDR2 SYGVKD. The CDR3 sequence is 12 residues long. The CDR3 sequence is CAIMENTDTQYF.

The chain combines TRBV12-3 or TRBV12-4 with TRBJ1-5. The CDR3 extends over 15 amino acids. The CDR3 loop reads CASSLTGHSNQPQHF.

The V gene is TRBV29-1, the J gene TRBJ2-2; the D gene TCRdb calls, TRBD2, cannot be checked with no DNA. Germline V CDR1 and CDR2: SQVTM, ANQGSEA. This CDR3 region has 13 residues. This chain's CDR3 is CSVDSGGTGELFF.

This chain links TRBV5-1 with TRBJ2-5; the TRBD2 assignment by TCRdb is unverifiable without DNA. The V gene's germline CDR1 is SGHRS and CDR2 YFSETQ. The CDR3 sequence is 16 residues long. The CDR3 spells CASSTGLAGLQETQYF.

The chain joins TRBV29-1 to TRBJ2-1; TCRdb's D call of TRBD2 is untestable without DNA. This CDR3 spans 16 amino acids. In germline, CDR1 is SQVTM, CDR2 ANQGSEA. The CDR3 protein is CSVGGDFRFLNNEQFF.

The chain couples TRBV7-9 to TRBJ1-2; TCRdb calls TRBD1, which cannot be checked without DNA. Germline-derived CDR1 and CDR2 are SEHNR and FQNEAQ (reference sequence). The CDR3 has 12 amino acids. The CDR3 loop reads CASSFGGRGYTF.

The chain combines TRBV11-2 with TRBJ1-6. Germline V gene lookup returns CDR1 SGHAT and CDR2 FQNNGV. This CDR3 spans 15 amino acids. Here the CDR3 reads CASSSLGASPTTLHF.

The rearrangement uses TRBV5-6 and TRBJ2-7; TCRdb indicates TRBD1, and absent DNA this call remains unverified. The CDR3 contains 13 residues. Per the germline V gene, CDR1 is SGHDT and CDR2 is YYEEEE. The CDR3 region is CASSGTATYEQYF.

The rearrangement uses TRBV5-1 and TRBJ2-3; TCRdb selects TRBD1, and the lack of DNA leaves this call unchecked. This CDR3 contains 14 residues. The germline gives CDR1 SGHRS, CDR2 YFSETQ. CDR3 sequence reads: CASVSGPGGNTQYF.

The rearrangement links TRBV10-2 to TRBJ2-3; without DNA, the TCRdb call of TRBD2 cannot be checked. The CDR3 consists of 15 residues. Germline-derived CDR1 and CDR2 are WSHSY and SAAADI. The CDR3 sequence: CASSVAGGPRDTQYF.

The gene calls are TRBV6-5 and TRBJ2-1. Germline CDR1 reads MNHEY; CDR2 reads SVGAGI. The CDR3 length is 13 residues. CDR3 region: CASSYGLYSEQFF.

V and J are TRBV19 and TRBJ2-2. This CDR3 is built from 11 residues. Germline V CDR1 and CDR2: LNHDA, SQIVND (reference sequence). The chain's CDR3 is CASSVTGELFF.

The CDR3 sequence: CASSLGQGDLNTEAFF. The chain carries TRBV3-1 and TRBJ1-1; TCRdb's assignment of TRBD1 cannot be checked, as there is no DNA. CDR1 and CDR2 (germline): LGHDT, YNNKEL (reference sequence). The CDR3 length is 16 residues.

J is TRBJ1-1 and V is TRBV12-3 or TRBV12-4; TCRdb indicates TRBD1, and absent DNA this call remains unverified. The length of the CDR3 is 13 residues. The CDR3 loop is CASRDRDTKGAFF.

The chain is built from TRBV2 and TRBJ1-6. The CDR3 extends over 13 amino acids. Germline V gene lookup returns CDR1 SNHLY and CDR2 FYNNEI. The CDR3 spells CASSEALGSPLHF.